Listed below are T cell receptor beta chains from one sample, sequenced in a study of blood T cell repertoires in COVID-19. Libraries were prepared by immunoSEQ multiplex PCR; TCRdb keeps only in-frame clonotypes and omits some of them. The sample lists about 41,000 clones, more than 65% occurring once. The sample consisted of peripheral blood. Every receptor here comes from a man older than 75 with acute or convalescent COVID-19. Both conserved end residues are part of each CDR3. A D gene is named only where the DNA matches it firmly. Part of the rows lack a size; the others show once, few, many or a class for expanded clones.

j_call | d_call | v_call | clone_size | cdr3_aa | cdr3_nt
TRBJ1-2 | TRBD1 | TRBV6-5 | . | CASSTWDRGSGYTF | TGTGCCAGCAGCACCTGGGACAGGGGAAGTGGCTACACCTTC
TRBJ2-7 | TRBD1 | TRBV5-1 | . | CASSPGTGVHEQYF | TGCGCCAGCAGCCCCGGGACAGGGGTGCACGAGCAGTACTTC
TRBJ1-1 | TRBD1 | TRBV19 | . | CASRQGLNTEAFF | TGTGCCAGTAGACAGGGGCTGAACACTGAAGCTTTCTTT
TRBJ2-7 | . | TRBV10-2 | . | CASSETLAQASYEQYF | TGCGCCAGCAGTGAGACCTTAGCACAGGCCTCCTACGAGCAGTACTTC
TRBJ2-7 | . | TRBV29-1 | . | CSVEVFRQAPYEQYF | TGCAGCGTTGAGGTTTTCCGACAGGCTCCATACGAGCAGTACTTC
TRBJ1-2 | . | TRBV5-6 | once | CASSLGPGDGYTF | TGTGCCAGCAGCTTGGGCCCGGGAGATGGCTACACCTTC
TRBJ2-7 | TRBD2 | TRBV7-8 | . | CASSLVAVSSGSRGYEQYF | TGTGCCAGCAGCTTAGTAGCCGTGTCTAGCGGGAGTAGGGGCTACGAGCAGTACTTC
TRBJ2-3 | TRBD2 | TRBV9 | few | CASSVTSGFTDTQYF | TGTGCCAGCAGCGTGACTAGCGGGTTCACAGATACGCAGTATTTT
TRBJ1-5 | . | TRBV10-2 | medium-sized | CASSEGRGRSNSNQPQHF | TGCGCCAGCAGTGAGGGGAGGGGACGGAGTAATAGCAATCAGCCCCAGCATTTT
TRBJ2-1 | TRBD2 | TRBV7-3 | . | CASSSRTSGGSEQFF | TGTGCCAGCAGCTCACGGACTAGCGGGGGTTCTGAGCAGTTCTTC